These 20 T cell receptor beta chains came from one sample sequenced in a study of cytotoxic CD8 clonotypes in ibrutinib-treated CLL (dated by TCRdb to the early 2020s). The time point label, read with the paper, signifies: approximately 25 months on ibrutinib. Library prep was done by the immunoSEQ multiplex PCR assay. Held by TCRdb, this immuneACCESS table contains in-frame sequences only and omits some clones. Under half of the omission traces to an unresolved V gene where checked; the cause of the rest is unknown. This sample comprises some 130,000 clones, 80% to 90% of them detected only once. About 2% of the sample rests with the top ten. Specimen: PBMCs, collected after 24 months of ibrutinib treatment. Receptor source: a human donor with chronic lymphocytic leukemia.

The J gene is TRBJ2-3, the V gene TRBV20-1; weak D call: TRBD1 (6 bases). There are 11 residues in the CDR3. Germline assignment: CDR1 DFQATT and CDR2 SNEGSKA (reference sequence). V was trimmed by 3 bases and J by 11 bases, leaving 12 bases between them. CDR3 nucleotides: TGCAGTGCTAGCGAAGGGGGTGGGCAGTATTTT. Translated: CSASEGGGQYF.

This clone was picked up a small number of times. This chain links TRBV5-6 with TRBJ1-2, with D possibly being TRBD1 (5 bases). Germline values: CDR1 SGHDT, CDR2 YYEEEE. Trimming pared 4 bases from V and 0 bases from J, leaving 7 bases between. This CDR3 has 13 residues. The CDR3 nucleotides are TGTGCCAGCAGCCGACAGACTAACTATGGCTACACCTTC. This codes for CASSRQTNYGYTF.

The genes are TRBV25-1 and TRBJ2-2; D is uncertain. The CDR3 sequence is 17 residues long. Germline-derived CDR1 and CDR2 are MGHDK and SYGVNS. V dropped 4 bases and J dropped 0 bases, with 15 bases sitting between them. CDR3 coding DNA: TGTGCCAGCAGTGCCCCGGACGGATTCGCGAACACCGGGGAGCTGTTTTTT. This sequence encodes CASSAPDGFANTGELFF. The whole variable domain, filled in from reference TRBV25-1 and TRBJ2-2, reads EADIYQTPRYLVIGTGKKITLECSQTMGHDKMYWYQQDPGMELHLIHYSYGVNSTEKGDLSSESTVSRIRTEHFPLTLESARPSHTSQYLCASSAPDGFANTGELFFGEGSRLTVL.

This chain connects TRBV28 to TRBJ2-6, with D possibly TRBD2 on 5 matching bases. The V gene's germline CDR1 is MDHEN and CDR2 SYDVKM. The CDR3 is made up of 14 amino acids. Trimming stripped 8 bases from V and 0 bases from J, with 8 bases between. The CDR3 protein is CASGLGSGANVLTF. DNA of the CDR3: TGTGCCAGCGGACTTGGCTCTGGGGCCAACGTCCTGACTTTC. Full variable domain (rest looked up from reference TRBV28 and TRBJ2-6): DVKVTQSSRYLVKRTGEKVFLECVQDMDHENMFWYRQDPGLGLRLIYFSYDVKMKEKGDIPEGYSVSREKKERFSLILESASTNQTSMYLCASGLGSGANVLTFGAGSRLTVL.

This clone was recorded only once. The V call is TRBV4-2, the J call TRBJ1-3, with 7 nucleotides matching TRBD1. The length of the CDR3 is 15 residues. V lost 0 bases and J lost 6; bases outside the gene matches: 5. Germline V lookup: CDR1 LGHNA, CDR2 YNFKEQ. CDR3 coding DNA: TGTGCCAGCAGCCAAGACGAGGGACAGATAAACACCATATATTTT. It codes for CASSQDEGQINTIYF.

CDR3 amino acids: CASSSEQRGTDTQYF. In DNA form, the CDR3 reads TGTGCCAGCAGCTCGGAACAGCGGGGCACAGATACGCAGTATTTT. The chain links TRBV5-4 to TRBJ2-3; possibly TRBD2 for D (6 bases). Per germline, CDR1 SGHNT and CDR2 YYREEE (reference sequence). The CDR3 is made up of 15 amino acids. V lost 3 bases and J 1 base, leaving 12 bases between the germline ends.

The chain joins TRBV30 to TRBJ1-2; D may be TRBD1 (5 bases). Trimming stripped 0 bases from V and 6 bases from J, with 8 bases between. Looked up from germline, CDR1 is GTSNPN and CDR2 is SVGIG (reference sequence). This CDR3 comprises 12 residues. The CDR3 region is CAWSVGGNGYTF. The CDR3 DNA reads as TGTGCCTGGAGTGTGGGGGGGAATGGCTACACCTTC. The full variable domain, rest sourced from reference TRBV30 and TRBJ1-2, is SQTIHQWPATLVQPVGSPLSLECTVEGTSNPNLYWYRQAAGRGLQLLFYSVGIGQISSEVPQNLSASRPQDRQFILSSKKLLLSDSGFYLCAWSVGGNGYTFGSGTRLTVV.

V is TRBV4-1 and J is TRBJ2-2; the match to TRBD1 covers 10 bases. V shed 10 bases, J shed 2 bases, and the junction held 7 bases outside the gene matches. CDR3 length: 15 amino acids. Per germline, CDR1 MGHRA and CDR2 YSYEKL. The CDR3 DNA sequence: TGCGCCACACGGTCGACAGGGGGCAACACCGGGGAGCTGTTTTTT. It translates to CATRSTGGNTGELFF.

The chain uses TRBV9 and TRBJ2-3; tentatively, D is TRBD2 (5 bases). Trimming took off 2 bases at V and 2 bases at J, with 12 bases between the two ends. From germline, CDR1 is SGDLS and CDR2 YYNGEE. This CDR3 is built from 15 residues. CDR3 in DNA: TGTGCCAGCAGCGTCGATGCGGGCTACACAGATACGCAGTATTTT. It codes for CASSVDAGYTDTQYF.

The chain carries TRBV9 and TRBJ1-2, with no clear D. The germline CDR1 and CDR2 sequences are SGDLS and YYNGEE. The CDR3 is 14 residues long. Trimming pared 0 bases from V and 8 bases from J, leaving 14 bases between. CDR3 nucleotides: TGTGCCAGCAGCGTAGCTCCGGAAGAGGGAGGCTACACCTTC. It is translated as CASSVAPEEGGYTF.

The V and J genes are TRBV9 and TRBJ2-5; 9 bases fit TRBD1. In germline, CDR1 is SGDLS, CDR2 YYNGEE. CDR3 length: 16 residues. The J segment lost 3 bases and the V segment lost 4 bases, leaving 10 bases of the junction unmatched. The CDR3 here is CASSRLQGAYEETQYF. The DNA for the CDR3 is TGTGCCAGCAGCCGACTACAGGGGGCTTATGAAGAGACCCAGTACTTC.

The rearrangement uses TRBV18 and TRBJ2-7; 10 nucleotides agree with TRBD1. V lost 6 bases and J lost 6; bases outside the gene matches: 17. The CDR3 spans 17 residues. Germline V gene data show CDR1 as KGHSH and CDR2 as LQKENI. CDR3 region: CASSGTGTGAGVSEQYF. The CDR3 DNA reads as TGTGCCAGCTCGGGGACCGGGACAGGGGCTGGGGTCAGCGAGCAGTACTTC. Complete variable domain (other parts from reference TRBV18 and TRBJ2-7): NAGVMQNPRHLVRRRGQEARLRCSPMKGHSHVYWYRQLPEEGLKFMVYLQKENIIDESGMPKERFSAEFPKEGPSILRIQQVVRGDSAAYFCASSGTGTGAGVSEQYFGPGTRLTVT.

CDR3 sequence: CASSPAAASYEQYF. The CDR3 bases are TGTGCCAGCAGCCCCGCAGCGGCCTCCTACGAGCAGTACTTC. The chain employs TRBV7-2 and TRBJ2-7; tentatively, D is TRBD2 (5 bases). V shed 5 bases and J shed 0 bases, with 11 bases lying between them. In germline, CDR1 is SGHTA, CDR2 FQGNSA. The CDR3 covers 14 residues.

CDR3: CASSLLRLAADTQYF. In nucleotides, the CDR3 is TGTGCCAGCAGTTTATTAAGACTAGCGGCAGATACGCAGTATTTT. This chain joins TRBV27 and TRBJ2-3, with TRBD2 matching over 9 bases. Trimming removed 1 base from V and 4 bases from J; junction bases left unmatched: 3. Germline CDR1 MNHEY, CDR2 SMNVEV (reference sequence). CDR3 length: 15 amino acids.

This chain links TRBV5-4 with TRBJ2-5; D not certain. Germline assignment: CDR1 SGHNT and CDR2 YYREEE (reference sequence). The CDR3 has 11 residues. Trimming removed 5 bases from V and 5 bases from J, with 7 bases in between. CDR3 sequence reads: CASSFRETQYF. As DNA, the CDR3 is TGTGCCAGCAGTTTCCGGGAGACCCAGTACTTC. Using reference TRBV5-4 and TRBJ2-5 for the parts outside the CDR3, the full variable domain is ETGVTQSPTHLIKTRGQQVTLRCSSQSGHNTVSWYQQALGQGPQFIFQYYREEENGRGNFPPRFSGLQFPNYSSELNVNALELDDSALYLCASSFRETQYFGPGTRLLVL.

The chain uses TRBV28 and TRBJ1-2; 9 bases fit TRBD1. The CDR3 runs 16 residues. Germline-derived CDR1 and CDR2 are MDHEN and SYDVKM. The junction had 11 bases not matched to a gene; V was cut back by 4 bases and J by 5 bases. DNA of the CDR3: TGTGCCAGCAGTTCCCTGGACAGGGGAGATTGGTATGGCTACACCTTC. It is translated as CASSSLDRGDWYGYTF.

The chain carries TRBV5-1 and TRBJ2-3; 7 nucleotides match TRBD2. With 3 bases clipped from V and 5 bases from J, the junction kept 18 bases outside the gene matches. Germline V gene data show CDR1 as SGHRS and CDR2 as YFSETQ. This CDR3 has 18 amino acids. CDR3 sequence reads: CASSSNAGGLAVIDTQYF. For the CDR3, the DNA is TGCGCCAGCAGCTCCAATGCCGGTGGTCTAGCGGTGATAGATACGCAGTATTTT.

The rearrangement joins TRBV5-4 to TRBJ2-5, with unresolved D. The CDR3 sequence is 14 residues long. The germline CDR1 and CDR2 sequences are SGHNT and YYREEE (reference sequence). V was trimmed by 3 bases and J by 1 base, leaving 10 bases between them. The CDR3 here is CASSSWQTQETQYF. As DNA, the CDR3 is TGTGCCAGCAGCTCATGGCAAACCCAAGAGACCCAGTACTTC.

V usage is TRBV6-6 and J usage is TRBJ2-7; 7 positions match TRBD1. The CDR3 is made up of 15 amino acids. Germline loops: CDR1 MNHNY, CDR2 SVGAGI (reference sequence). V was pared by 5 bases and J by 1 base, with 8 bases of the junction left unmatched. CDR3 nucleotide sequence: TGTGCCAGCAGTGGCAGGGGGACGGGATCCTACGAGCAGTACTTC. Translated: CASSGRGTGSYEQYF.

The CDR3 bases are TGTGCCAGCAGCGTAGCGAGCAGCGGGGGGATCAAAACAGATACGCAGTATTTT. It translates to CASSVASSGGIKTDTQYF. The genes are TRBV9 and TRBJ2-3, with 9 bases identical to TRBD2. Looked up from germline, CDR1 is SGDLS and CDR2 is YYNGEE. The V and J ends lost 0 bases and 3 bases, in that order; junction bases with no gene match: 11. CDR3 size: 18 residues. The full variable domain, completed using reference TRBV9 and TRBJ2-3, is DSGVTQTPKHLITATGQRVTLRCSPRSGDLSVYWYQQSLDQGLQFLIQYYNGEERAKGNILERFSAQQFPDLHSELNLSSLELGDSALYFCASSVASSGGIKTDTQYFGPGTRLTVL.